What follows are 13 T cell receptor beta chains derived from one specimen sequenced in a study of cytomegalovirus exposure and HLA in healthy donors. Primers included in the PCR were 60 Vbeta and 13 Jbeta primers. The table came from immunoSEQ multiplex PCR; TCRdb's copy has only in-frame clones and leaves some out. The sample contains 95,000 to 100,000 clones, roughly three quarters of which appear only once. Sequences were obtained from PBMCs. Receptors originate from a man aged 40-49 years in good health and CMV-seronegative.

The genes are TRBV2 and TRBJ2-5; TRBD2 is a possible D gene (6 bases). V was shortened by 0 bases and J by 9 bases, with 11 bases between the two germline ends. The CDR3 totals 13 residues. Looked up from germline, CDR1 is SNHLY and CDR2 is FYNNEI. DNA for the CDR3: TGTGCCAGCAGTGAAGCGGGGCGGAGGGCCCAGTACTTC. Translated, it gives CASSEAGRRAQYF.

In the case of this clone: One junction end disagrees with the germline gene, perhaps due to a read error. This sequence joins TRBV7-9 and TRBJ1-4; D not resolved. The CDR3 is 12 residues long. CDR1 and CDR2 (germline): SEHNR, FQNEAQ (reference sequence). CDR3 in amino acids: CSSSPQNEKLFF. For the CDR3, the DNA is TGTTCCAGCAGCCCCCAGAATGAAAAACTGTTTTTT.

This chain connects TRBV6-6 to TRBJ2-5, with 7 nucleotides matching TRBD1. Germline values: CDR1 MNHNY, CDR2 SVGAGI (reference sequence). J gave up 1 base and V 0 bases, and 2 bases lay outside the gene matches. The CDR3 has 15 residues. In DNA, the CDR3 is TGTGCCAGCAGTTACTCGAAGGGGGCCCAAGAGACCCAGTACTTC. It translates to CASSYSKGAQETQYF.

V and J are TRBV11-2 and TRBJ1-6; 7 bases align to TRBD1. The germline gives CDR1 SGHAT, CDR2 FQNNGV. The CDR3 length is 15 residues. The V segment lost 6 bases and the J segment 7 bases; nucleotides outside the gene matches: 9. CDR3 sequence reads: CASSTRTGGNSPLHF. The CDR3 DNA sequence: TGTGCCAGCAGTACTCGGACAGGTGGGAATTCACCCCTCCACTTT. The entire variable domain, with the rest obtained from reference TRBV11-2 and TRBJ1-6, is as follows: EAGVAQSPRYKIIEKRQSVAFWCNPISGHATLYWYQQILGQGPKLLIQFQNNGVVDDSQLPKDRFSAERLKGVDSTLKIQPAKLEDSAVYLCASSTRTGGNSPLHFGNGTRLTVT.

The rearrangement links TRBV11-3 to TRBJ1-1; D gene ambiguous. Germline assignment: CDR1 SGHNT and CDR2 YENEEA. CDR3 length: 10 residues. V lost 8 bases, J lost 5 bases, and 6 bases lay in between. The CDR3: CASPRTEAFF. The CDR3 region has the DNA TGTGCCAGCCCGAGGACTGAAGCTTTCTTT.

This chain uses TRBV27 with TRBJ2-7; weak D call: TRBD2 (6 bases). The germline CDR1 and CDR2 sequences are MNHEY and SMNVEV (reference sequence). The CDR3 loop spans 15 amino acids. V shed 6 bases and J shed 2 bases, with 17 bases lying between them. Here the CDR3 reads CASSPQGGGPYEQYF. CDR3 DNA sequence: TGTGCCAGCAGCCCCCAGGGAGGTGGACCCTACGAGCAGTACTTC.

The genes are TRBV5-1 and TRBJ2-3; 11 positions agree with TRBD1. J was trimmed by 5 bases and V by 9 bases; bases with no gene match: 8. CDR3 length equals 14 residues. Germline V gene sequence: CDR1 SGHRS, CDR2 YFSETQ. The CDR3 nucleotides read TGCGCCACCGACCCCGGGACAGGGGGAGATACGCAGTATTTT. Protein: CATDPGTGGDTQYF.

J is TRBJ1-6 and V is TRBV2, with D perhaps TRBD1 (6 bases). This CDR3 contains 14 residues. The germline CDR1 and CDR2 sequences are SNHLY and FYNNEI. The V end lost 6 bases, the J end lost 9 bases, and 15 bases lay between the germline ends. CDR3 nucleotides: TGTGCCAGCAGGAAGGAGGGGGAGGGTTCACCCCTCCACTTT. This gives the protein CASRKEGEGSPLHF.

The chain joins TRBV7-2 to TRBJ1-5; no firm D call. The ends were cut back, 5 bases at V and 5 bases at J, with 13 bases in the middle. CDR1 is SGHTA, CDR2 FQGNSA, per germline. This CDR3 spans 14 amino acids. The CDR3, as DNA: TGTGCCAGCAGCCCCCGGGGAGTGGATCAGCCCCAGCATTTT. It specifies CASSPRGVDQPQHF.

Concerning this clone: Compared with germline, one end of the junction differs, possibly owing to a read error. The chain has TRBV7-9 and TRBJ1-1; unclear D gene. In germline, CDR1 is SEHNR, CDR2 FQNEAQ (reference sequence). The CDR3 extends over 16 amino acids. This CDR3 is CSSSLGEGALNTEAFF. CDR3 sequence (DNA): TGTTCCAGCAGCTTAGGAGAGGGCGCCCTGAACACTGAAGCTTTCTTT.

The chain recombines TRBV19 with TRBJ2-5, with 8 nucleotides matching TRBD2. Trimming at V came to 10 bases and at J to 4 bases, leaving 5 bases not matched to a gene. The length of the CDR3 is 12 residues. CDR1 is LNHDA, CDR2 SQIVND, per germline (reference sequence). CDR3 residues: CATRTSPETQYF. The DNA for the CDR3 is TGTGCCACCCGGACTAGCCCAGAGACCCAGTACTTC. The whole variable domain, remainder taken from reference TRBV19 and TRBJ2-5, is DGGITQSPKYLFRKEGQNVTLSCEQNLNHDAMYWYRQDPGQGLRLIYYSQIVNDFQKGDIAEGYSVSREKKESFPLTVTSAQKNPTAFYLCATRTSPETQYFGPGTRLLVL.

The chain uses TRBV19 and TRBJ2-2, with D uncertain. The germline gives CDR1 LNHDA, CDR2 SQIVND (reference sequence). Trimming removed 5 bases from V and 0 bases from J, with 10 bases in between. The CDR3 contains 15 residues. CDR3 in amino acids: CASSPGPANTGELFF. The CDR3 DNA follows: TGTGCCAGTAGTCCGGGTCCTGCGAACACCGGGGAGCTGTTTTTT.

On this clone: One end of the junction fails to match germline, which may point to a read error. The rearrangement joins TRBV7-9 to TRBJ2-1; possible D gene TRBD1, 6 bases. In germline, CDR1 is SEHNR, CDR2 FQNEAQ (reference sequence). The CDR3 contains 15 residues. CDR3 loop: CSSSLGGAANNEQFF. DNA for the CDR3: TGTTCCAGCAGCTTAGGGGGAGCGGCGAACAATGAGCAGTTCTTC. Full variable domain (missing parts from reference TRBV7-9 and TRBJ2-1): DTGVSQNPRHKITKRGQNVTFRCDPISEHNRLYWYRQTLGQGPEFLTYFQNEAQLEKSRLLSDRFSAERPKGSFSTLEIQRTEQGDSAMYLCSSSLGGAANNEQFFGPGTRLTVL.